This T cell receptor beta chain originates from a study of cytomegalovirus exposure and HLA in healthy donors. About the research overall: A data release that came early held approximately 85 million unique TCRs from HLA-typed donors.

Trimming cost V 6 bases and J 0 bases; bases outside gene matches: 19. The CDR3 runs 21 residues. Germline V gene lookup returns CDR1 LNHDA and CDR2 SQIVND (reference sequence). Note on this clone: Its specificity is unknown.

PCR primers comprised 60 Vbeta and 13 Jbeta primers. Repertoires were generated with immunoSEQ multiplex PCR, while TCRdb's copy carries only in-frame clones and drops some. This sample has about 120,000 clones, with roughly 80% found just once. Study-wide points: Around 160 TCR beta chains were listed as cytomegalovirus-associated.

The sample was PBMCs. This chain joins TRBV19 and TRBJ1-6; 8 bases match TRBD1. This sequence was found in a woman in her thirties or forties in good health and CMV-seropositive. This chain's CDR3 is CASRPIPGTGDSSSYNSPLHF. The CDR3 DNA reads as TGTGCCAGTAGACCAATCCCCGGGACAGGAGACTCCAGCTCCTATAATTCACCCCTCCACTTT.